These 30 T cell receptor beta chains came from one sample sequenced in a study of radiotherapy plus CTLA-4 blockade in lung cancer. Data came from immunoSEQ multiplex PCR; TCRdb stores just in-frame clones and leaves some out. Counted here are about 90,000 clones, around 81% occurring once; the ten biggest clones make up 14% to 15%. The input for sequencing was peripheral blood, taken from a patient treated with radiotherapy plus ipilimumab. The receptors here all came from a human donor with non-small cell lung cancer that progressed on radiotherapy plus ipilimumab.

This clone was picked up one time. CDR3 coding DNA: TGCAGCGTTGAACAGGGTGTTGAAGCTTTCTTT. Translating it yields CSVEQGVEAFF. The rearrangement uses TRBV29-1 and TRBJ1-1; D is perhaps TRBD1 (5 bases). Trimming cost V 2 bases and J 7 bases, with 8 bases left between them. Germline V gene sequence: CDR1 SQVTM, CDR2 ANQGSEA. The CDR3 totals 11 residues. Full variable domain (missing parts from reference TRBV29-1 and TRBJ1-1): SAVISQKPSRDICQRGTSLTIQCQVDSQVTMMFWYRQQPGQSLTLIATANQGSEATYESGFVIDKFPISRPNLTFSTLTVSNMSPEDSSIYLCSVEQGVEAFFGQGTRLTVV.

On this clone: The sample has other DNA sequences that encode this CDR3 too. The gene calls are TRBV20-1 and TRBJ2-5; D is unresolved. Trimming removed 3 bases from V and 2 bases from J, with 4 bases in between. The CDR3 totals 11 residues. CDR1 is DFQATT, CDR2 SNEGSKA, per germline (reference sequence). CDR3: CSARQQETQYF. The CDR3 DNA sequence: TGCAGTGCTAGGCAGCAAGAGACCCAGTACTTC.

This chain links TRBV4-3 with TRBJ2-3, with 10 bases lining up with TRBD2. The CDR3 has 15 residues. Germline lookup yields CDR1 LGHNA and CDR2 YSLEER. V lost 4 bases to trimming and J lost 9 bases; unmatched junction nucleotides: 10. The CDR3 region is CASSLGTSVAETQYF. The CDR3 DNA follows: TGCGCCAGCAGCCTCGGGACTAGCGTTGCGGAGACGCAGTATTTT.

V usage is TRBV25-1 and J usage is TRBJ1-2, with D hard to call. Germline CDR1 is MGHDK and CDR2 is SYGVNS. The CDR3 totals 12 residues. Between the trimmed V and J ends, which lost 3 bases and 7 bases, there was a span of 9 bases. The CDR3 here is CASSDPGGGYTF. The CDR3, as DNA: TGTGCCAGCAGTGACCCGGGCGGTGGCTACACCTTC.

The chain joins TRBV5-1 to TRBJ2-3; 9 bases fit TRBD2. This CDR3 spans 15 amino acids. Germline CDR1 is SGHRS and CDR2 is YFSETQ. V gave up 1 base and J gave up 2 bases; unmatched junction bases: 2. The DNA for the CDR3 is TGCGCCAGCAGCTTGAGCGGGGGGACCACAGATACGCAGTATTTT. It specifies CASSLSGGTTDTQYF.

The gene calls are TRBV18 and TRBJ2-5; 7 bases match TRBD2. Germline-derived CDR1 and CDR2 are KGHSH and LQKENI. The length of the CDR3 is 15 residues. Trimming cost V 3 bases and J 1 base; bases outside gene matches: 5. The CDR3 bases are TGTGCCAGCTCACCGAGGAGCGGGGCCCAAGAGACCCAGTACTTC. It yields the protein CASSPRSGAQETQYF.

The chain combines TRBV10-2 with TRBJ1-5; 9 bases are shared with TRBD1. This CDR3 is built from 15 residues. The J segment lost 4 bases and the V segment lost 4 bases, leaving 5 bases of the junction unmatched. Germline-derived CDR1 and CDR2 are WSHSY and SAAADI. The CDR3 sequence: CASSGQGVWNQPQHF. The CDR3, as DNA: TGCGCCAGCAGTGGACAGGGGGTATGGAATCAGCCCCAGCATTTT.

The chain uses TRBV25-1 and TRBJ2-2; 10 nucleotides match TRBD1. The germline CDR1 and CDR2 sequences are MGHDK and SYGVNS. V shed 3 bases and J 6 bases; nucleotides not matched to a gene: 4. This CDR3 has 15 residues. CDR3 amino acids: CASSEGQGSAGELFF. The CDR3, as DNA: TGTGCCAGCAGTGAGGGACAGGGGTCGGCCGGGGAGCTGTTTTTT. The complete variable domain, with remaining parts taken from reference TRBV25-1 and TRBJ2-2, reads EADIYQTPRYLVIGTGKKITLECSQTMGHDKMYWYQQDPGMELHLIHYSYGVNSTEKGDLSSESTVSRIRTEHFPLTLESARPSHTSQYLCASSEGQGSAGELFFGEGSRLTVL.

The chain combines TRBV4-3 with TRBJ2-2; 8 bases agree with TRBD2. Germline V CDR1 and CDR2: LGHNA, YSLEER. Losses at the gene ends were 6 bases for V and 3 bases for J; bases not matched to a gene: 9. There are 16 residues in the CDR3. This CDR3 is CASSPGGGGYTGELFF. CDR3 nucleotide sequence: TGCGCCAGCAGTCCGGGAGGGGGAGGTTACACCGGGGAGCTGTTTTTT.

The chain carries TRBV28 and TRBJ2-2, with 9 bases matching TRBD2. The V and J ends lost 2 bases and 1 base, in that order; junction bases with no gene match: 2. The germline CDR1 and CDR2 sequences are MDHEN and SYDVKM. This CDR3 is 16 amino acids long. The CDR3 coding sequence is TGTGCCAGCAGTTTAGTAGCGGGGGTGAACACCGGGGAGCTGTTTTTT. This sequence encodes CASSLVAGVNTGELFF. Complete variable domain (other parts from reference TRBV28 and TRBJ2-2): DVKVTQSSRYLVKRTGEKVFLECVQDMDHENMFWYRQDPGLGLRLIYFSYDVKMKEKGDIPEGYSVSREKKERFSLILESASTNQTSMYLCASSLVAGVNTGELFFGEGSRLTVL.

The CDR3 protein is CASSFRGEMNTEAFF. The CDR3 DNA reads TGTGCCAGCAGCTTCAGGGGAGAGATGAACACTGAAGCTTTCTTT. The chain has TRBV7-6 and TRBJ1-1, with D tentatively TRBD1 (6 bases). The CDR3 totals 15 residues. V was trimmed by 3 bases and J by 0 bases, leaving 11 bases between them. Germline V CDR1 and CDR2: SGHVS, FNYEAQ.

The genes are TRBV28 and TRBJ1-3, with D tentatively TRBD1 (5 bases). Germline V lookup: CDR1 MDHEN, CDR2 SYDVKM. CDR3 length equals 19 residues. V dropped 5 bases and J dropped 0 bases, with 23 bases sitting between them. CDR3 region: CASSPQGWRGTHSGNTIYF. The CDR3 coding sequence is TGTGCCAGCAGTCCCCAGGGTTGGCGGGGAACTCACTCTGGAAACACCATATATTTT.

The J gene is TRBJ2-5, the V gene TRBV5-1; D call uncertain. The J call may be mistaken, given a closer DNA end match to TRBJ2-7. CDR3 length equals 16 residues. Germline CDR1 is SGHRS and CDR2 is YFSETQ. The CDR3 DNA follows: TGCGCCAGCAGCTTGGCCGATGGGCAGTACGCCAACGAGCAGTACTTC. Its translation: CASSLADGQYANEQYF.

The CDR3 region is CASSLTMGPGGYF. The CDR3 coding sequence is TGTGCCAGCAGCTTAACGATGGGGCCTGGGGGGTACTTC. The chain carries TRBV7-3 and TRBJ2-7, with D perhaps matching TRBD1 or TRBD2 (5 bases each). Trimming stripped 0 bases from V and 12 bases from J, with 15 bases between. Germline CDR1 SGHTA, CDR2 FQGTGA. CDR3 length: 13 residues.

The genes are TRBV7-9 and TRBJ1-4, with unresolved D. Trimming left V 2 bases short and J 4 bases short, with 14 bases between. Germline CDR1 reads SEHNR; CDR2 reads FQNEAQ (reference sequence). The CDR3 runs to 16 residues. This chain's CDR3 is CASSLYGWLSNEKLFF. The DNA for the CDR3 is TGTGCCAGCAGCTTATATGGGTGGCTGAGTAATGAAAAACTGTTTTTT.

The count of this clone is one. The chain links TRBV30 to TRBJ2-2; weak D call: TRBD2 (7 bases). V shed 7 bases and J shed 5 bases, with 14 bases lying between them. The germline gives CDR1 GTSNPN, CDR2 SVGIG (reference sequence). This CDR3 contains 13 residues. The CDR3 region has the DNA TGTGCCTCCAACAGGGAGGGGACCGGGGAGCTGTTTTTT. As protein: CASNREGTGELFF.

The V call is TRBV11-2, the J call TRBJ2-7, with D possibly matching TRBD2 (6 bases). The CDR3 covers 13 residues. V gave up 6 bases and J gave up 6 bases, with 15 bases separating them. Germline CDR1 reads SGHAT; CDR2 reads FQNNGV. Written as DNA, the CDR3 is TGTGCCAGCAGATCCGGGGGTATTTCCGAGCAGTACTTC. Translation: CASRSGGISEQYF.

This chain uses TRBV5-4 with TRBJ2-1; the match to TRBD2 covers 15 bases. V was clipped by 4 bases and J by 5 bases; unmatched bases: 4. The germline V gene encodes CDR1 SGHNT and CDR2 YYREEE (reference sequence). CDR3 length: 16 residues. CDR3 sequence: CASSPGTSGGNNEQFF. DNA for the CDR3: TGTGCCAGCAGCCCGGGGACTAGCGGGGGGAACAATGAGCAGTTCTTC.

This clone occurred a few times. CDR3 coding DNA: TGTGCCAGCTCACCCCTACGGACAGGGGGGGGTAAGGACTATGGCTACACCTTC. This codes for CASSPLRTGGGKDYGYTF. The chain employs TRBV18 and TRBJ1-2; 10 positions match TRBD1. Trimming at V came to 3 bases and at J to 3 bases, leaving 13 bases not matched to a gene. CDR3 size: 18 residues. Per the germline V gene, CDR1 is KGHSH and CDR2 is LQKENI.

This clone was found once. The V call is TRBV5-3, the J call TRBJ1-5; unclear D gene. TRBV5-3 has ORF status, its function being uncertain. The CDR3 covers 14 residues. V shed 10 bases and J shed 7 bases, with 21 bases lying between them. The CDR3 protein is CAGTRMSWGQPQHF. CDR3 sequence (DNA): TGTGCCGGTACCAGAATGTCCTGGGGACAGCCCCAGCATTTT.

The rearrangement links TRBV10-3 to TRBJ1-2; D gene unclear. This CDR3 has 13 residues. From germline, CDR1 is ENHRY and CDR2 SYGVKD. Trimming cost V 3 bases and J 6 bases, with 11 bases left between them. The CDR3, as DNA: TGTGCCATCAGTGAAAGGGCGGATGATGGCTACACCTTC. Its protein product is CAISERADDGYTF.

This chain joins TRBV5-1 and TRBJ1-3; weak D call: TRBD1 (6 bases). The CDR3 runs 17 residues. Trimming took off 0 bases at V and 0 bases at J, with 13 bases between the two ends. Germline V lookup: CDR1 SGHRS, CDR2 YFSETQ. The CDR3: CASSLAGGPLSGNTIYF. The CDR3 nucleotides read TGCGCCAGCAGCTTGGCCGGGGGCCCCCTCTCTGGAAACACCATATATTTT.

The rearrangement uses TRBV15 and TRBJ2-2; maybe TRBD1 (5 bases). The CDR3 extends over 15 amino acids. Per germline, CDR1 LNHNV and CDR2 YYDKDF (reference sequence). V was shortened by 3 bases and J by 2 bases, with 10 bases between the two germline ends. The CDR3 here is CATSSPRTNTGELFF. CDR3 coding DNA: TGTGCCACCAGCAGCCCCCGGACAAACACCGGGGAGCTGTTTTTT.

V is TRBV7-9 and J is TRBJ1-4, with D uncertain. CDR3 length equals 17 residues. The germline V and J ends were trimmed by 1 base and 5 bases, with 17 bases remaining between them. Looked up from germline, CDR1 is SEHNR and CDR2 is FQNEAQ (reference sequence). In DNA, the CDR3 is TGTGCCAGCAGCTTAGATGCGATCGAGACGGTGAATGAAAAACTGTTTTTT. It codes for CASSLDAIETVNEKLFF.

This clone was counted once. The V call is TRBV29-1, the J call TRBJ1-2; no firm D call. Between the trimmed V and J ends, which lost 2 bases and 4 bases, there was a span of 8 bases. Germline V gene data show CDR1 as SQVTM and CDR2 as ANQGSEA. The CDR3 spans 12 residues. CDR3 DNA: TGCAGCGTTGAAATACAGTCCTATGGCTACACCTTC. It encodes CSVEIQSYGYTF.

V is TRBV5-1 and J is TRBJ2-2; D is possibly TRBD1 (5 bases). The CDR3 is 16 amino acids. V lost 0 bases to trimming and J lost 0 bases, with 9 bases between them. Per germline, CDR1 SGHRS and CDR2 YFSETQ. The CDR3 is CASSLAMTANTGELFF. The CDR3 DNA reads TGCGCCAGCAGCTTGGCCATGACAGCGAACACCGGGGAGCTGTTTTTT.

V is TRBV29-1 and J is TRBJ2-2, with TRBD2 identical over 9 bases. The J segment lost 6 bases and the V segment lost 5 bases, leaving 4 bases of the junction unmatched. In germline, CDR1 is SQVTM, CDR2 ANQGSEA. This CDR3 has 13 residues. The CDR3 here is CSVIRTSAGELFF. DNA for the CDR3: TGCAGCGTTATTAGGACTAGCGCCGGGGAGCTGTTTTTT.

The genes are TRBV11-2 and TRBJ2-7, with a weak D call TRBD2 (5 bases). CDR1 SGHAT and CDR2 FQNNGV come from the germline V gene. CDR3 length: 14 residues. Trimming stripped 5 bases from V and 0 bases from J, with 11 bases between. The CDR3 is CASSPGGVSYEQYF. DNA of the CDR3: TGTGCCAGCAGCCCCGGAGGCGTCTCCTACGAGCAGTACTTC.

The table lists this clone with a count of one. The rearrangement joins TRBV10-3 to TRBJ2-5; the D gene is possibly TRBD2 (5 bases). Germline V gives CDR1 ENHRY, CDR2 SYGVKD. V was trimmed by 6 bases and J by 3 bases, leaving 5 bases between them. The CDR3 is 11 residues long. The CDR3 DNA reads TGTGCCATCAGGCGGGAAGAGACCCAGTACTTC. This translates into CAIRREETQYF.

The sample holds a few counts of this clone. This rearrangement joins TRBV4-3 to TRBJ1-6; the D gene is possibly TRBD1 (5 bases). V lost 4 bases and J lost 8, with 15 bases in between. In germline, CDR1 is LGHNA, CDR2 YSLEER. The CDR3 is 15 amino acids. The CDR3 region is CASSLLRDSDSPLHF. CDR3 DNA sequence: TGCGCCAGCAGCCTTCTCCGGGACTCCGATTCACCCCTCCACTTT.